Listed here are 9 T cell receptor beta chains from one sample, sequenced in a study of T-cell memory formation after mild COVID-19. TCRdb re-called the 5' RACE reads with MiXCR, one entry per CDR3 protein. The table shows 350,000 to 550,000 distinct CDR3 sequences, with roughly 17% occurring only once. Sequencing was performed on PBMCs or a T cell subset sorted from them (not recorded which). The receptors were gathered from a man younger than 35 who had mild COVID-19 (a few samples of this study predate the infection). Cell type and time point are not known.

This clonotype has only a few counts. V gene TRBV7-2 combines with J gene TRBJ1-6; tentative D call: TRBD1 (5 bases). With 1 base removed from V and 7 bases from J, the gap between germline ends came to 11 bases. Germline V gene data show CDR1 as SGHTA and CDR2 as FQGNSA. There are 15 residues in the CDR3. The CDR3 is CASSLGGYRNSPLHF. CDR3 nucleotides: TGTGCCAGCAGCTTAGGGGGGTATAGGAATTCACCCCTCCACTTT.

The chain carries TRBV28 and TRBJ2-4; TRBD1 might be the D (6 bases). The germline CDR1 and CDR2 sequences are MDHEN and SYDVKM. Trimming took off 5 bases at V and 7 bases at J, with 15 bases between the two ends. The length of the CDR3 is 14 residues. In nucleotides, the CDR3 is TGTGCCAGCAGTCCGGGGACACAGATCAACATTCAGTACTTC. Its translation: CASSPGTQINIQYF.

The V gene is TRBV3-1, the J gene TRBJ2-4; D not resolved. Germline CDR1 is LGHDT and CDR2 is YNNKEL (reference sequence). This CDR3 has 14 amino acids. V gave up 4 bases and J gave up 0 bases, with 7 bases separating them. The CDR3 reads CASSPRTAKNIQYF. In DNA form, the CDR3 reads TGTGCCAGCAGCCCCAGGACAGCCAAAAACATTCAGTACTTC.

This clonotype was seen a handful of times. The CDR3 DNA sequence: TGTGCCAGCAGTTATCCCGGAGACAACTATGGCTACACCTTC. The encoded protein is CASSYPGDNYGYTF. The chain employs TRBV6-6 and TRBJ1-2, with D unresolved. V lost 3 bases to trimming and J lost 2 bases, with 10 bases between them. Germline V lookup: CDR1 MNHNY, CDR2 SVGAGI (reference sequence). This CDR3 contains 14 residues.

This clonotype was picked up a small number of times. The chain links TRBV29-1 to TRBJ2-3, with D tentatively TRBD2 (6 bases). Trimming took 6 bases from V and 0 from J, leaving 10 bases between them. The CDR3 has 13 residues. CDR1 and CDR2 (germline): SQVTM, ANQGSEA. The CDR3 reads CSVEGPSTDTQYF. Here the CDR3 DNA reads TGCAGCGTGGAGGGACCCAGCACAGATACGCAGTATTTT.

In this sample, this clonotype turned up a few times. The chain's CDR3 is CASSEGSEKLFF. The CDR3 DNA follows: TGTGCCAGCAGTGAGGGGAGTGAAAAACTGTTTTTT. The V call is TRBV2, the J call TRBJ1-4; D uncertain. V lost 3 bases to trimming and J lost 7 bases, with 6 bases between them. This CDR3 has 12 residues. Looked up from germline, CDR1 is SNHLY and CDR2 is FYNNEI. The entire variable domain, with the rest obtained from reference TRBV2 and TRBJ1-4, is as follows: EPEVTQTPSHQVTQMGQEVILRCVPISNHLYFYWYRQILGQKVEFLVSFYNNEISEKSEIFDDQFSVERPDGSNFTLKIRSTKLEDSAMYFCASSEGSEKLFFGSGTQLSVL.

This clonotype was picked up a small number of times. The rearrangement links TRBV4-3 to TRBJ2-1; 12 bases agree with TRBD2. J gave up 6 bases and V 3 bases, and 6 bases lay outside the gene matches. CDR1 is LGHNA and CDR2 is YSLEER in the germline V gene. The CDR3 runs to 16 residues. CDR3 DNA sequence: TGCGCCAGCAGCCAGCTTTCTAGCGGGGGGGGCAATGAGCAGTTCTTC. This encodes CASSQLSSGGGNEQFF.

The genes are TRBV6-2 or TRBV6-3 and TRBJ2-5; D may correspond to TRBD1 or TRBD2 (5 bases each). The germline gives CDR1 MNHEY, CDR2 SVGEGT. V was trimmed by 3 bases and J by 0 bases, leaving 11 bases between them. This CDR3 has 15 amino acids. CDR3 amino acids: CASSYSRGDQETQYF. Here the CDR3 DNA reads TGTGCCAGCAGTTATTCTAGAGGGGACCAAGAGACCCAGTACTTC.

Here the CDR3 reads CASSSYRDRGRELFF. DNA of the CDR3: TGTGCCAGCAGCTCATACCGGGACAGGGGCCGGGAGCTGTTTTTT. The chain is built from TRBV11-2 and TRBJ2-2; 10 bases fit TRBD1. This CDR3 spans 15 amino acids. Per the germline V gene, CDR1 is SGHAT and CDR2 is FQNNGV. The ends lost 4 bases at V and 9 bases at J; junction bases unmatched: 8.